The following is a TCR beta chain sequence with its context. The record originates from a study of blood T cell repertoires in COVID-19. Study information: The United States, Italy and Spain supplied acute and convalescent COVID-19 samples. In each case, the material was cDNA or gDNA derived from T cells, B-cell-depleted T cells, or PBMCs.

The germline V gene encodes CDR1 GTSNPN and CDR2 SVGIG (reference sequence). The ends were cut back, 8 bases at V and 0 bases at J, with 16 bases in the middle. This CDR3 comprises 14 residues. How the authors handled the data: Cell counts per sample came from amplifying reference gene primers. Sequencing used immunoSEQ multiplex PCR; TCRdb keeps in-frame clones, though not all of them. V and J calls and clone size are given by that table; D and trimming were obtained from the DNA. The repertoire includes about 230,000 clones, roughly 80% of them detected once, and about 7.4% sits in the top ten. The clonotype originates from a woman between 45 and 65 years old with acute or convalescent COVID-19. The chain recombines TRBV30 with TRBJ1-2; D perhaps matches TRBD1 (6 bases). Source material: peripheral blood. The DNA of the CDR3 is TGTGCCCTATCCCGACAGGTAGCTAACTATGGCTACACCTTC. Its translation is CALSRQVANYGYTF. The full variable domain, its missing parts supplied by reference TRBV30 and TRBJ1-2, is SQTIHQWPATLVQPVGSPLSLECTVEGTSNPNLYWYRQAAGRGLQLLFYSVGIGQISSEVPQNLSASRPQDRQFILSSKKLLLSDSGFYLCALSRQVANYGYTFGSGTRLTVV.